This TCR beta chain was recovered during a study of T cells in Graves' hyperthyroidism and ophthalmopathy. General study results and limits: In the analysis, a 13 V-J model separated ophthalmopathy from stable hyperthyroidism. In the blood, most expanded thyroid clonotypes above 0.001 appeared as well.

The CDR3 is 12 residues long. Germline V gene lookup returns CDR1 DFQATT and CDR2 SNEGSKA (reference sequence). Trimming took off 5 bases at V and 6 bases at J, with 11 bases between the two ends. This clonotype was seen only a few times. Its antigen is unknown. RNA transcripts provided the source from which TCR beta CDR3 regions were amplified. The primer set for the first-round RT-PCR of the TCR CDR3 was HTBI. TCRdb re-called the multiplex PCR reads with MiXCR, one entry per CDR3 protein. The sample shows hundreds of thousands of distinct CDR3 sequences, around 20% of them seen only once. Thyroid ultrasound and orbital computed tomography, with clinical symptoms and serum thyroxine and TRAb, informed diagnoses.

The specimen sequenced was blood. The clonotype originates from a man aged 30 to 45 with Graves' ophthalmopathy. This rearrangement joins TRBV20-1 to TRBJ2-1; D gene ambiguous. For the CDR3, the DNA is TGCAGTGCTCAAGTAGCTGGCAATGAGCAGTTCTTC. As protein: CSAQVAGNEQFF.